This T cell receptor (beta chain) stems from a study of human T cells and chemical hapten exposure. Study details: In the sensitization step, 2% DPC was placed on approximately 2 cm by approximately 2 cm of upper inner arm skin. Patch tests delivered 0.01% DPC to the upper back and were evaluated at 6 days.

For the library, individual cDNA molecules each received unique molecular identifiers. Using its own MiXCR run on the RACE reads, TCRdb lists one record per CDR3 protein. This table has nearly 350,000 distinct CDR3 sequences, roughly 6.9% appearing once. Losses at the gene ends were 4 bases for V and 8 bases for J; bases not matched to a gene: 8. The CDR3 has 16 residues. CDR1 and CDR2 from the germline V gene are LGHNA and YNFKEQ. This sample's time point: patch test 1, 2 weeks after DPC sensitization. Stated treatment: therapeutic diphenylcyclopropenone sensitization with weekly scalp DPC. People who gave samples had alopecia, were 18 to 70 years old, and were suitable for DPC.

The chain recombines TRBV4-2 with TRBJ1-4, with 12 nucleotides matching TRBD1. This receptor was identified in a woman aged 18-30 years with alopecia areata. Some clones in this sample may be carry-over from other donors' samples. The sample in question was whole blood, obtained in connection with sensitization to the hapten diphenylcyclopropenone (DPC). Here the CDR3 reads CASSREGTGGLEKLFF. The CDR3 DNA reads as TGTGCCAGCAGCCGGGAAGGGACAGGGGGCCTCGAAAAACTGTTTTTT.